The clone carrying this T cell receptor beta chain was found many times. As yet, its antigen is unknown. The sample comes from a study of spatial heterogeneity in lung cancer. On the study more broadly: Consistent detection of more beta-chain than alpha-chain sequences was observed. The correlation between TCR transcript counts in tumor regions and a T cell module score from matched bulk RNA-seq was strong. Raw-read counts averaged over ten per unique TCR and UMI combination. Overall study findings and caveats: Mutation tallies in tumors tracked expanded intratumoral alpha and beta TCR counts.

The germline V and J ends were trimmed by 3 bases and 5 bases, with 12 bases remaining between them. CDR3 length: 14 residues. TCRdb re-derived calls from the 5' RACE reads in MiXCR, one entry per CDR3 protein. This table has several thousand distinct CDR3 sequences, 4.5% to 5% appearing once. Time point: sample taken at primary tumor resection. Tumor, nontumor lung or frozen PBMC supplied whole RNA, sequenced without sorting. This clonotype originated in a male donor with early-stage non-small cell lung cancer. The sample was lung tumor tissue, taken at surgery. V and J are TRBV12-3 or TRBV12-4 and TRBJ2-3, with D perhaps matching TRBD1 or TRBD2 (5 bases each). The CDR3 loop reads CASSLGPAGDTQYF. The CDR3 DNA sequence: TGTGCCAGCAGTTTGGGACCGGCGGGAGATACGCAGTATTTT.